These 5 T cell receptor beta chains share one sample of origin, sequenced in a study of cytotoxic CD8 clonotypes in ibrutinib-treated CLL. Repertoires were generated with immunoSEQ multiplex PCR, while TCRdb's copy carries only in-frame clones and drops some. The sample includes over 20,000 clones, around 72% seen only once; the top ten take around 7.9%. Material: PBMCs, obtained before ibrutinib treatment. These receptors were collected from a human donor with chronic lymphocytic leukemia.

A few counts support this clone. This rearrangement joins TRBV19 to TRBJ1-5; TRBD1 matches 10 bases. Germline assignment: CDR1 LNHDA and CDR2 SQIVND (reference sequence). The V gene end was trimmed by 3 bases and the J gene end by 6 bases; junction bases not matched to a gene: 11. The CDR3 is 17 amino acids. The CDR3 sequence: CASSMDLGQGSFQPQHF. Here the CDR3 DNA reads TGTGCCAGTAGTATGGATCTGGGACAGGGGAGTTTTCAGCCCCAGCATTTT.

The CDR3 spells CASSASQGAWTEAFF. CDR3 coding DNA: TGTGCCAGCAGCGCCTCACAGGGGGCTTGGACTGAAGCTTTCTTT. The rearrangement links TRBV7-2 to TRBJ1-1, with TRBD1 identical over 9 bases. This CDR3 region has 15 residues. The V gene end was trimmed by 5 bases and the J gene end by 5 bases; junction bases not matched to a gene: 9. Germline V gives CDR1 SGHTA, CDR2 FQGNSA.

The chain joins TRBV6-5 to TRBJ2-7; 10 nucleotides match TRBD1. Per the germline V gene, CDR1 is MNHEY and CDR2 is SVGAGI. Unmatched junction bases numbered 4, after V lost 8 bases and J lost 3 bases. The CDR3 runs 13 residues. The CDR3 DNA follows: TGTGCCAGCCTCGGACAGGGGGTCTACGAGCAGTACTTC. Residues: CASLGQGVYEQYF.

A single count supports this clone. The chain uses TRBV5-6 and TRBJ1-1, with D possibly being TRBD1 (6 bases). In germline, CDR1 is SGHDT, CDR2 YYEEEE. The V end lost 3 bases, the J end lost 0 bases, and 18 bases lay between the germline ends. CDR3 length equals 17 residues. DNA for the CDR3: TGTGCCAGCAGCTCCGACCTTGGGGGACATTTGAACACTGAAGCTTTCTTT. As protein: CASSSDLGGHLNTEAFF.

The chain has TRBV28 and TRBJ1-5; D call uncertain. The CDR3 runs 14 residues. CDR1 MDHEN and CDR2 SYDVKM come from the germline V gene. Trimming pared 2 bases from V and 0 bases from J, leaving 5 bases between. CDR3: CASSLPNSNQPQHF. CDR3 DNA sequence: TGTGCCAGCAGTTTACCCAATAGCAATCAGCCCCAGCATTTT.